This passage covers 32 T cell receptor beta chains from one sample sequenced in a study of spatial heterogeneity in lung cancer. Via MiXCR, TCRdb re-called the 5' RACE reads, giving one row per CDR3 protein. The data show approximately 39,000 distinct CDR3 sequences, with more than 6.5% seen just once and approximately 9.8% held by the top ten. The sample's time point: blood at routine non-recurrence follow-up after resection. The sequences come from PBMCs, collected at follow-up. Every receptor here comes from a male donor with early-stage non-small cell lung cancer.

This clonotype was counted many times. This CDR3 is CASSRGTGVSNQPQHF. The CDR3 nucleotides are TGTGCCAGCAGCCGGGGGACAGGGGTTAGCAATCAGCCCCAGCATTTT. J is TRBJ1-5 and V is TRBV13; 10 bases align to TRBD1. V dropped 5 bases and J dropped 0; count of bases not matched to a gene: 4. Germline lookup yields CDR1 PRHDT and CDR2 FYEKMQ (reference sequence). CDR3 length: 16 amino acids.

This clonotype was seen at least ten times. The DNA for the CDR3 is TGCAGCGCCACCTTGTCTGGAAACACCATATATTTT. This codes for CSATLSGNTIYF. This rearrangement joins TRBV29-1 to TRBJ1-3; no firm D call. Germline CDR1 and CDR2: SQVTM and ANQGSEA. The CDR3 is made up of 12 amino acids. V lost 7 bases, J lost 1 base, and 8 bases lay in between.

This clonotype was seen a handful of times. V is TRBV5-4 and J is TRBJ2-3; the D gene could be TRBD1 or TRBD2 (6 bases each). The CDR3 totals 13 residues. With 1 base removed from V and 4 bases from J, the gap between germline ends came to 7 bases. Germline-derived CDR1 and CDR2 are SGHNT and YYREEE (reference sequence). CDR3 loop: CASSLRGADTQYF. Written as DNA, the CDR3 is TGTGCCAGCAGCTTGAGGGGGGCAGATACGCAGTATTTT.

In its sample, this clonotype was seen many times. The chain is built from TRBV5-1 and TRBJ1-2; maybe TRBD1 (5 bases). CDR1 SGHRS and CDR2 YFSETQ come from the germline V gene. The CDR3 consists of 14 residues. V was cut by 0 bases and J by 6 bases, with 12 bases left in between. CDR3 loop: CASSLERRQNGYTF. DNA for the CDR3: TGCGCCAGCAGCTTGGAACGGCGACAGAATGGCTACACCTTC.

This clonotype appeared many times. The chain employs TRBV20-1 and TRBJ1-6; a possible D gene is TRBD1 (5 bases). Trimming shortened V by 5 bases and J by 7 bases, and 18 bases separated the two germline ends. Germline values: CDR1 DFQATT, CDR2 SNEGSKA (reference sequence). The CDR3 contains 15 residues. The CDR3 here is CSARSPGIPNSPLHF. In DNA form, the CDR3 reads TGCAGTGCTCGAAGCCCAGGGATTCCAAATTCACCCCTCCACTTT.

This clonotype was observed many times. As DNA, the CDR3 is TGTGCCAGCAGCTTTTCTACCGAACTTTACGAGCAGTACTTC. Translating gives CASSFSTELYEQYF. The rearrangement links TRBV11-1 to TRBJ2-7; D gene unclear. Germline lookup yields CDR1 SGHAT and CDR2 FQDESV (reference sequence). Trimming pared 3 bases from V and 4 bases from J, leaving 13 bases between. The length of the CDR3 is 14 residues.

The chain couples TRBV6-5 to TRBJ1-4; the match to TRBD1 covers 7 bases. This CDR3 is 14 amino acids long. Unmatched junction bases numbered 6, after V lost 6 bases and J lost 5 bases. Germline assignment: CDR1 MNHEY and CDR2 SVGAGI. The CDR3 loop is CASREKTGNEKLFF. The CDR3 bases are TGTGCCAGCAGAGAAAAGACAGGGAATGAAAAACTGTTTTTT.

This clonotype showed up many times. This chain joins TRBV28 and TRBJ1-5; 9 nucleotides align to TRBD1. The CDR3 loop spans 16 amino acids. The ends lost 3 bases at V and 3 bases at J; junction bases unmatched: 6. From germline, CDR1 is MDHEN and CDR2 SYDVKM. CDR3 amino acids: CASSLGTGLINQPQHF. DNA of the CDR3: TGTGCCAGCAGTTTGGGGACAGGGCTGATCAATCAGCCCCAGCATTTT.

This clonotype ranks as medium-sized (0.01 to 0.1%). The rearrangement links TRBV7-2 to TRBJ2-7; 11 bases align to TRBD2. This CDR3 is built from 17 residues. With 4 bases clipped from V and 5 bases from J, the junction kept 13 bases outside the gene matches. Germline loops: CDR1 SGHTA, CDR2 FQGNSA. The DNA of the CDR3 is TGTGCCAGCAGCTGGGTGGTAGCGGGGGGGCCAATTGACGAGCAGTACTTC. Translation: CASSWVVAGGPIDEQYF.

This clonotype was observed at least ten times. The chain combines TRBV11-1 with TRBJ2-3; possible D gene TRBD2, 5 bases. The germline V and J ends were trimmed by 3 bases and 5 bases, with 6 bases remaining between them. Looked up from germline, CDR1 is SGHAT and CDR2 is FQDESV (reference sequence). The length of the CDR3 is 12 residues. Written as DNA, the CDR3 is TGTGCCAGCAGCTTGGCGGGAGATACGCAGTATTTT. Residues: CASSLAGDTQYF.

This clonotype was picked up many times. This sequence joins TRBV27 and TRBJ2-2; D remains ambiguous. Germline V CDR1 and CDR2: MNHEY, SMNVEV (reference sequence). The CDR3 runs to 16 residues. V was cut by 2 bases and J by 0 bases, with 10 bases left in between. The CDR3: CASSLLHSANTGELFF. Written as DNA, the CDR3 is TGTGCCAGCAGTTTACTACACTCCGCGAACACCGGGGAGCTGTTTTTT.

The sample holds many counts of this clonotype. The chain combines TRBV29-1 with TRBJ2-7; D remains ambiguous. There are 13 residues in the CDR3. Deletions cut 2 bases from V and 6 bases from J, with 14 bases between. The germline V gene has CDR1 SQVTM and CDR2 ANQGSEA. As DNA, the CDR3 is TGCAGCGTTGAAATGGGTGGTGGTCGCGAGCAGTACTTC. Protein: CSVEMGGGREQYF.

This clonotype appeared many times. The V call is TRBV27, the J call TRBJ1-6, with D possibly being TRBD1 (5 bases). The CDR3 covers 15 residues. Germline V gene lookup returns CDR1 MNHEY and CDR2 SMNVEV (reference sequence). The V gene lost 2 bases and the J gene lost 9 bases, with 14 bases spanning the gap. The CDR3 spells CASSLPGGAGSPLHF. CDR3 sequence (DNA): TGTGCCAGCAGTTTACCCGGTGGGGCGGGTTCACCCCTCCACTTT.

This clonotype was seen repeatedly, ten times or more. J is TRBJ2-1 and V is TRBV7-9; D remains ambiguous. Germline V gene sequence: CDR1 SEHNR, CDR2 FQNEAQ (reference sequence). The CDR3 runs 13 residues. Trimming shortened V by 2 bases and J by 7 bases, and 9 bases separated the two germline ends. CDR3 loop: CASSLPGENEQFF. The CDR3 coding sequence is TGTGCCAGCAGCTTACCCGGAGAAAATGAGCAGTTCTTC.

V gene TRBV7-2 combines with J gene TRBJ2-3; D gene ambiguous. V lost 5 bases, J lost 0 bases, and 15 bases lay in between. Germline CDR1 reads SGHTA; CDR2 reads FQGNSA. This CDR3 has 16 residues. The CDR3: CASSKSLGQSTDTQYF. CDR3 in DNA: TGTGCCAGCAGCAAGAGTTTGGGCCAGAGCACAGATACGCAGTATTTT. The variable domain in full, with the rest retrieved from reference TRBV7-2 and TRBJ2-3, is GAGVSQSPSNKVTEKGKDVELRCDPISGHTALYWYRQSLGQGLEFLIYFQGNSAPDKSGLPSDRFSAERTGGSVSTLTIQRTQQEDSAVYLCASSKSLGQSTDTQYFGPGTRLTVL.

To note about this clonotype: As the CDR3 is not closed by the conserved phenylalanine or tryptophan, this likely results from a read error. The chain combines TRBV12-3 or TRBV12-4 with TRBJ1-1; TRBD1 is a possible D gene (5 bases). CDR3 size: 16 residues. Trimming left V 7 bases short and J 3 bases short, with 21 bases between. The CDR3 bases are TGTGCCAGCATGAGGACCTTGTTGGGGGGGGACACTGAAGCTTTCTCT. The encoded protein is CASMRTLLGGDTEAFS.

This clonotype was seen repeatedly, ten times or more. V and J are TRBV27 and TRBJ2-4; no clear D gene. The V gene's germline CDR1 is MNHEY and CDR2 SMNVEV (reference sequence). Trimming took 8 bases from V and 0 from J, leaving 11 bases between them. This CDR3 is built from 14 residues. The CDR3 nucleotides read TGTGCCAGCGGCGGCCCGCTAGCCAAAAACATTCAGTACTTC. It specifies CASGGPLAKNIQYF.

The table lists this clonotype with many counts. The chain employs TRBV7-2 and TRBJ2-2, with no clear D. Germline V gene lookup returns CDR1 SGHTA and CDR2 FQGNSA. This CDR3 contains 14 residues. V was clipped by 2 bases and J by 8 bases, with 12 bases between them. The CDR3 DNA reads TGTGCCAGCAGCTTAACCCCAGGACCGGGGGAGCTGTTTTTT. Its translation: CASSLTPGPGELFF.

The CDR3 DNA reads as TGCGCCAGCAGCTTGGCCTGGGACACTGAAGCTTTCTTT. It translates to CASSLAWDTEAFF. This chain connects TRBV5-1 to TRBJ1-1; D is undetermined. This CDR3 has 13 amino acids. Germline V gives CDR1 SGHRS, CDR2 YFSETQ. V lost 0 bases to trimming and J lost 3 bases, with 6 bases between them.

V and J are TRBV3-1 and TRBJ2-5; maybe TRBD2 (6 bases). V was shortened by 3 bases and J by 4 bases, with 15 bases between the two germline ends. The CDR3 runs 15 residues. From germline, CDR1 is LGHDT and CDR2 YNNKEL (reference sequence). The CDR3 region has the DNA TGTGCCAGCAGCCACCGACTAGGAGGATTAGAGACCCAGTACTTC. It is translated as CASSHRLGGLETQYF.

This clonotype was seen at least ten times. The chain has TRBV12-3 or TRBV12-4 and TRBJ2-7, with D uncertain. The CDR3 totals 11 residues. Trimming removed 4 bases from V and 4 bases from J, with 5 bases in between. In nucleotides, the CDR3 is TGTGCCAGCAGTTCCAGATACGAGCAGTACTTC. As protein: CASSSRYEQYF.

As to this clonotype: A much larger clone is a single base away; this may be a read error. This chain joins TRBV3-1 and TRBJ2-7; D not certain. This CDR3 contains 12 residues. The V gene's germline CDR1 is LGHDT and CDR2 YNNKEL (reference sequence). The CDR3 sequence is CASSHGSYEQHF. The CDR3 DNA follows: TGTGCCAGCAGCCACGGTTCCTACGAGCAGCACTTC.

A few counts support this clonotype. The CDR3 loop reads CASKGTGLAGGPFTEQFF. In DNA, the CDR3 is TGTGCCAGCAAAGGGACAGGACTAGCGGGGGGGCCGTTTACTGAGCAGTTCTTC. This chain uses TRBV5-8 with TRBJ2-1; 15 bases agree with TRBD2. Germline CDR1 and CDR2: SGHTS and YDEGEE. Trimming cost V 6 bases and J 9 bases; bases outside gene matches: 16. The CDR3 has 18 residues.

This clonotype was seen repeatedly, ten times or more. V and J are TRBV25-1 and TRBJ1-4; D ambiguous. The CDR3 is 15 amino acids. V was clipped by 2 bases and J by 7 bases, with 14 bases between them. Germline CDR1 is MGHDK and CDR2 is SYGVNS. The CDR3 is CASSEVAAFGEKLFF. In DNA form, the CDR3 reads TGTGCCAGCAGTGAAGTTGCAGCTTTCGGTGAAAAACTGTTTTTT. Supplemented by reference TRBV25-1 and TRBJ1-4, the full variable domain reads EADIYQTPRYLVIGTGKKITLECSQTMGHDKMYWYQQDPGMELHLIHYSYGVNSTEKGDLSSESTVSRIRTEHFPLTLESARPSHTSQYLCASSEVAAFGEKLFFGSGTQLSVL.

The sample holds many counts of this clonotype. The chain joins TRBV7-2 to TRBJ2-7, with 9 bases lining up with TRBD1. This CDR3 region has 16 residues. V gave up 0 bases and J gave up 4 bases; unmatched junction bases: 7. Germline V gene lookup returns CDR1 SGHTA and CDR2 FQGNSA. CDR3 region: CASSLAPGTGKYEQYF. DNA for the CDR3: TGTGCCAGCAGCTTAGCACCCGGGACAGGGAAATACGAGCAGTACTTC.

This chain uses TRBV7-8 with TRBJ2-3; tentatively, D is TRBD2 (5 bases). In germline, CDR1 is SGHVS, CDR2 FQNEAQ. The CDR3 has 14 amino acids. Trimming removed 4 bases at V and 4 bases at J, with 12 bases between. CDR3 residues: CASSSRGMADTQYF. Here the CDR3 DNA reads TGTGCCAGCAGCTCCCGAGGGATGGCAGATACGCAGTATTTT.

In its sample, this clonotype was seen many times. The chain joins TRBV6-5 to TRBJ1-1; maybe TRBD1 (6 bases). Trimming removed 5 bases from V and 3 bases from J, with 13 bases in between. Germline V gives CDR1 MNHEY, CDR2 SVGAGI. The CDR3 extends over 14 amino acids. CDR3 in amino acids: CASSLRGPDTEAFF. The CDR3 bases are TGTGCCAGCAGTCTCAGGGGACCCGACACTGAAGCTTTCTTT.

This clonotype was seen many times. The V gene is TRBV23-1, the J gene TRBJ2-3; no definite D call. TRBV23-1 is classed as an ORF, of uncertain function. This CDR3 comprises 15 residues. V was cut by 6 bases and J by 1 base, with 14 bases left in between. CDR3 bases: TGCGCCAGCAGCTGGTCCACCAAGGGCACAGATACGCAGTATTTT. This encodes CASSWSTKGTDTQYF.

This clonotype was seen at least ten times. The gene calls are TRBV14 and TRBJ2-2; D call uncertain. Germline V gene sequence: CDR1 SGHDN, CDR2 FVKESK. Deletions cut 3 bases from V and 4 bases from J, with 21 bases between. The CDR3 totals 18 residues. The CDR3 here is CASSQAIGPLFFTGELFF. CDR3 DNA: TGTGCCAGCAGCCAGGCCATCGGCCCCCTCTTCTTCACCGGGGAGCTGTTTTTT.

By sample fraction, this clonotype is medium-sized. This rearrangement joins TRBV7-9 to TRBJ2-1; tentative D call: TRBD2 (5 bases). Germline CDR1 SEHNR, CDR2 FQNEAQ (reference sequence). Trimming pared 1 base from V and 7 bases from J, leaving 5 bases between. The CDR3 consists of 12 residues. The CDR3 loop reads CASSLGENEQFF. The CDR3 DNA reads as TGTGCCAGCAGCTTAGGGGAGAATGAGCAGTTCTTC.

This clonotype was picked up many times. V and J are TRBV5-1 and TRBJ2-7; possibly TRBD1 for D (6 bases). The length of the CDR3 is 14 residues. Deletions cut 5 bases from V and 0 bases from J, with 12 bases between. CDR1 is SGHRS and CDR2 is YFSETQ in the germline V gene. The CDR3 coding sequence is TGCGCCAGCAGAGGGACACTAAGCTCCTACGAGCAGTACTTC. Amino acid sequence: CASRGTLSSYEQYF.

The rearrangement uses TRBV13 and TRBJ2-7, with D unresolved. CDR3 length equals 14 residues. Between the trimmed V and J ends, which lost 3 bases and 1 base, there was a span of 10 bases. The germline V gene encodes CDR1 PRHDT and CDR2 FYEKMQ (reference sequence). The CDR3 loop reads CASSLTPNSYEQYF. CDR3 bases: TGTGCCAGCAGCTTGACCCCGAATTCCTACGAGCAGTACTTC.